This section outlines one TCR beta chain sequence together with its context. CDR3 length equals 15 residues. The V end lost 2 bases, the J end lost 4 bases, and 14 bases lay between the germline ends. Germline V lookup: CDR1 SGHTA, CDR2 FQGNSA. Patients of the Seattle cohort, enrolled during active infection, were followed longitudinally. These data are taken from a study of blood T cell repertoires in COVID-19. Study as a whole: Acute-phase and convalescent COVID-19 samples originated in the United States, Italy and Spain. Sample material is recorded as cDNA or gDNA derived from T cells, B-cell-depleted T cells, or PBMCs.

Study processing details: Reference gene primer amplification gave estimated nucleated cell counts. The table came from immunoSEQ multiplex PCR; TCRdb's copy has only in-frame clones and leaves some out. The DNA gave D and trimming, while V, J and clone size come from that table. This table holds 300,000 or so clones, approximately 89% found once. The chain recombines TRBV7-2 with TRBJ2-5; D is possibly TRBD1 (5 bases). The sequence was obtained from a woman in her twenties or thirties with COVID-19, enrolled during active disease. Sequencing was performed on peripheral blood. The CDR3 DNA reads as TGTGCCAGCAGCTTACAGTCGGTTAGGGGAGAGACCCAGTACTTC. Translating it yields CASSLQSVRGETQYF.